Each of the 10 T cell receptor beta chains below was sequenced from the same sample in a study of CD8 T cells in ankylosing spondylitis (dated by TCRdb to 2016 to 2017). The library was built by means of 5' RACE. The listed sequencing device is Illumina HiSeq 2500. TCRdb reprocessing: public reads trimmed at Q25 with fastp, clones called with MiXCR, in-frame beta chains kept. Rows are unified per CDR3 protein, each entry keeping the most common DNA and genes. For this sample the table gives some 270,000 distinct CDR3 sequences, of which over 15% were detected only once. The ten largest clones represent around 33% of the sample. The sequenced sample was blood, either unsorted or a sorted T cell fraction (not recorded which). The receptor set was obtained from a male donor with ankylosing spondylitis or in good health (not recorded which).

The chain uses TRBV27 and TRBJ2-7; 8 nucleotides align to TRBD1. CDR1 and CDR2 (germline): MNHEY, SMNVEV (reference sequence). The CDR3 covers 13 residues. With V trimmed by 3 bases and J by 7 bases, 5 bases remained unmatched. The CDR3 DNA reads as TGTGCCAGCAGTTTGGCAGGGGGCGAGGAGCAGTACTTC. Its protein product is CASSLAGGEEQYF.

This chain connects TRBV19 to TRBJ1-5; D call uncertain. The CDR3 totals 15 residues. Germline values: CDR1 LNHDA, CDR2 SQIVND (reference sequence). The germline V and J ends were trimmed by 3 bases and 3 bases, with 12 bases remaining between them. CDR3 sequence reads: CASSIFSGTNQPQHF. CDR3 sequence (DNA): TGTGCCAGTAGTATCTTTTCGGGAACCAATCAGCCCCAGCATTTT.

This clonotype was found a few times. This sequence joins TRBV9 and TRBJ2-2; 14 nucleotides agree with TRBD2. CDR3 size: 19 residues. Germline V gene data show CDR1 as SGDLS and CDR2 as YYNGEE. J gave up 1 base and V 3 bases, and 8 bases lay outside the gene matches. The CDR3 spells CASSAPGLAGEVNTGELFF. In DNA form, the CDR3 reads TGTGCCAGCAGCGCGCCGGGACTAGCGGGAGAAGTGAACACCGGGGAGCTGTTTTTT.

The J gene is TRBJ2-3, the V gene TRBV7-9, with no clear D. Germline V gene lookup returns CDR1 SEHNR and CDR2 FQNEAQ (reference sequence). This CDR3 spans 12 amino acids. V gave up 6 bases and J gave up 4 bases, with 8 bases separating them. The CDR3 DNA sequence: TGTGCCAGCAGGAAAGAAGCAGATACGCAGTATTTT. It is translated as CASRKEADTQYF.

This clonotype was counted a few times. The genes are TRBV29-1 and TRBJ2-3; 14 bases fit TRBD2. V lost 4 bases and J lost 3; bases outside the gene matches: 15. Germline CDR1 is SQVTM and CDR2 is ANQGSEA. This CDR3 contains 19 residues. CDR3 sequence: CSVVGGHRLAGGLTDTQYF. The CDR3 nucleotides read TGCAGCGTTGTGGGGGGGCATCGACTAGCGGGAGGGCTAACAGATACGCAGTATTTT.

This clonotype was detected only a few times. The chain recombines TRBV12-3 or TRBV12-4 with TRBJ2-3, with D possibly TRBD2 on 5 matching bases. V shed 10 bases and J shed 3 bases, with 14 bases lying between them. This CDR3 has 13 residues. CDR3 sequence (DNA): TGTGCCACCCAACTAGTTGCTACAGATACGCAGTATTTT. Translation: CATQLVATDTQYF.

In this sample, this clonotype turned up a few times. The rearrangement uses TRBV12-3 or TRBV12-4 and TRBJ2-1, with D uncertain. This CDR3 comprises 12 residues. Trimming cost V 2 bases and J 8 bases, with 7 bases left between them. CDR3: CASSLRPDEQFF. Written as DNA, the CDR3 is TGTGCCAGCAGTTTACGCCCCGATGAGCAGTTCTTC.

This clonotype has more than one count but fewer than ten. The CDR3 reads CASSLGAGGPTDTQYF. The CDR3 DNA sequence: TGTGCCAGCAGCTTAGGGGCGGGAGGGCCCACAGATACGCAGTATTTT. The chain couples TRBV7-3 to TRBJ2-3; 9 nucleotides agree with TRBD2. V trimming: 2 bases; J trimming: 2 bases; junction bases outside the gene matches: 5. Germline CDR1 reads SGHTA; CDR2 reads FQGTGA. CDR3 length equals 16 residues.

The table lists this clonotype with a few counts. This sequence joins TRBV29-1 and TRBJ2-1; D is perhaps TRBD2 (5 bases). The germline V and J ends were trimmed by 2 bases and 4 bases, with 15 bases remaining between them. This CDR3 spans 15 amino acids. Germline V gene sequence: CDR1 SQVTM, CDR2 ANQGSEA. In nucleotides, the CDR3 is TGCAGCGTTGAATTCGGGCTAGCAGAGTACAATGAGCAGTTCTTC. This encodes CSVEFGLAEYNEQFF.

The chain combines TRBV3-1 with TRBJ2-7; 7 bases agree with TRBD2. Germline V CDR1 and CDR2: LGHDT, YNNKEL (reference sequence). The CDR3 covers 15 residues. V shed 0 bases and J 7 bases; nucleotides not matched to a gene: 9. Written as DNA, the CDR3 is TGTGCCAGCAGCCAAGAATTGCGGGAGCCGAGGGAGCAGTACTTC. This codes for CASSQELREPREQYF.